This TCR beta chain is drawn from a study of CD8+ T cells in alopecia areata. This clone has more than one count but fewer than ten. Gene names are mouse gene names. The read comes to an end 4 residues before the CDR3 does, leaving the germline J gene to fill in the end. The V gene lost 1 base and the J gene lost 0 bases, with 3 bases spanning the gap. This CDR3 is 13 amino acids long. CDR1 is SGHDT, CDR2 FRDEAV, per germline. It was cDNA, reverse transcribed from extracted RNA, that served as the sequencing template. The method was immunoSEQ multiplex PCR; TCRdb's version includes in-frame clones alone and lacks a portion of them. The repertoire consists of 250,000 or so clones, none detected only once. A sort of pooled cutaneous lymph node cells used CD4, CD8alpha, NKG2D, NKG2ACE and other stains.

The rearrangement joins TRBV14 to TRBJ2-5; D call uncertain. Material: CD4+ T cells sorted from a lymph node. This clonotype originated in a C3H/HeJ mouse with alopecia areata. As its MHC haplotype, the strain has H2-k. The CDR3 DNA, read in part, is TGTGCCAGCAGTTTCCTGAACCAAGAC. This encodes CASSFLNQD. Given in full, the CDR3 is CASSFLNQDTQYF.